The 22 T cell receptor beta chains below all came from one sample that was sequenced in a study of blood T cell repertoires in COVID-19. Assay used: immunoSEQ multiplex PCR; TCRdb lists only in-frame clones, some missing. The profile shows roughly 320,000 clones, around 84% of them singletons. The sequencing input was peripheral blood. These receptors all come from a man aged 70 or older with acute or convalescent COVID-19.

The V call is TRBV7-8, the J call TRBJ2-2; 8 positions match TRBD2. CDR1 is SGHVS, CDR2 FQNEAQ, per germline. V shed 5 bases, J shed 1 base, and the junction held 6 bases outside the gene matches. The CDR3 has 16 residues. The DNA of the CDR3 is TGTGCCAGCAGCCTCCACGCGGGGGGGAACACCGGGGAGCTGTTTTTT. It encodes CASSLHAGGNTGELFF.

This chain links TRBV27 with TRBJ2-3; possible D gene TRBD1, 5 bases. V was pared by 2 bases and J by 2 bases, with 11 bases between. Germline V gene data show CDR1 as MNHEY and CDR2 as SMNVEV (reference sequence). This CDR3 has 15 amino acids. In DNA, the CDR3 is TGTGCCAGCAGTTTAATAGGACAAATCACAGATACGCAGTATTTT. It translates to CASSLIGQITDTQYF.

The chain links TRBV29-1 to TRBJ1-1; 11 bases line up with TRBD1. Germline trimming cut 8 bases from V and 1 base from J; bases unmatched to any gene: 6. CDR1 is SQVTM and CDR2 is ANQGSEA in the germline V gene. The CDR3 sequence is 14 residues long. CDR3: CSTGQGARNTEAFF. CDR3 nucleotide sequence: TGCAGCACCGGACAGGGGGCGCGGAACACTGAAGCTTTCTTT.

This clone was counted between two and nine times. The chain uses TRBV7-2 and TRBJ1-5, with D perhaps matching TRBD1 (5 bases). This CDR3 comprises 15 residues. CDR1 and CDR2 from the germline V gene are SGHTA and FQGNSA. Trimming removed 3 bases at V and 0 bases at J, with 9 bases between. The CDR3 DNA follows: TGTGCCAGCAGCTTTAGCAGGGATAGCAATCAGCCCCAGCATTTT. Protein sequence: CASSFSRDSNQPQHF. Complete variable domain (other parts from reference TRBV7-2 and TRBJ1-5): GAGVSQSPSNKVTEKGKDVELRCDPISGHTALYWYRQSLGQGLEFLIYFQGNSAPDKSGLPSDRFSAERTGGSVSTLTIQRTQQEDSAVYLCASSFSRDSNQPQHFGDGTRLSIL.

This chain links TRBV6-2 or TRBV6-3 with TRBJ1-1, with D perhaps TRBD1 (5 bases). The V end lost 5 bases, the J end lost 8 bases, and 15 bases lay between the germline ends. Germline V gives CDR1 MNHEY, CDR2 SVGEGT. The CDR3 runs to 13 residues. The CDR3 DNA follows: TGTGCCAGCAGTATCCCGGGGGAGGGCGAAGCTTTCTTT. Amino acids: CASSIPGEGEAFF.

The J gene is TRBJ1-5, the V gene TRBV6-5; D remains ambiguous. Germline CDR1 MNHEY, CDR2 SVGAGI. CDR3 length: 11 amino acids. V shed 8 bases and J shed 7 bases, with 9 bases lying between them. The CDR3 loop is CASEGDQPQHF. In nucleotides, the CDR3 is TGTGCCAGCGAGGGTGACCAGCCCCAGCATTTT.

This clone turned up a few times. The chain carries TRBV7-2 and TRBJ1-1; the match to TRBD1 covers 7 bases. Per germline, CDR1 SGHTA and CDR2 FQGNSA. The CDR3 runs 15 residues. V shed 5 bases, J shed 6 bases, and the junction held 12 bases outside the gene matches. The CDR3 sequence: CASSILQGPGAEAFF. The CDR3 DNA follows: TGTGCCAGCAGCATACTACAGGGGCCGGGGGCTGAAGCTTTCTTT.

The chain has TRBV18 and TRBJ2-3, with D perhaps TRBD2 (5 bases). The CDR3 runs 15 residues. CDR1 KGHSH and CDR2 LQKENI come from the germline V gene. With 3 bases removed from V and 0 bases from J, the gap between germline ends came to 10 bases. The CDR3 region is CASSPPSGSTDTQYF. In nucleotides, the CDR3 is TGTGCCAGCTCACCCCCCAGCGGAAGCACAGATACGCAGTATTTT.

The chain employs TRBV5-4 and TRBJ1-2; the match to TRBD1 covers 7 bases. CDR1 is SGHNT, CDR2 YYREEE, per germline (reference sequence). The trim removed 0 bases at V and 5 bases at J, leaving 13 bases unmatched. The CDR3 covers 17 residues. DNA for the CDR3: TGTGCCAGCAGCTTGGGGGGGGCGCTCCGGGACAGTTATGGCTACACCTTC. Translating gives CASSLGGALRDSYGYTF. Variable domain in full (rest from reference TRBV5-4 and TRBJ1-2): ETGVTQSPTHLIKTRGQQVTLRCSSQSGHNTVSWYQQALGQGPQFIFQYYREEENGRGNFPPRFSGLQFPNYSSELNVNALELDDSALYLCASSLGGALRDSYGYTFGSGTRLTVV.

CDR3 sequence: CASSWTSGRETQYF. The DNA of the CDR3 is TGCGCCAGCAGCTGGACTAGCGGGAGAGAGACCCAGTACTTC. The rearrangement joins TRBV5-1 to TRBJ2-5; 13 bases agree with TRBD2. Germline V gene lookup returns CDR1 SGHRS and CDR2 YFSETQ. J lost 4 bases, V lost 3 bases, and 0 bases had no gene match. The CDR3 runs to 14 residues. Full variable domain (outside the CDR3, taken from reference TRBV5-1 and TRBJ2-5): KAGVTQTPRYLIKTRGQQVTLSCSPISGHRSVSWYQQTPGQGLQFLFEYFSETQRNKGNFPGRFSGRQFSNSRSEMNVSTLELGDSALYLCASSWTSGRETQYFGPGTRLLVL.

The genes are TRBV6-6 and TRBJ2-7, with D possibly being TRBD1 (5 bases). Trimming removed 8 bases at V and 9 bases at J, with 23 bases between. Germline loops: CDR1 MNHNY, CDR2 SVGAGI (reference sequence). The CDR3 is 14 amino acids. This CDR3 reads CASGKDTTGMGQYF. The CDR3 region has the DNA TGTGCCAGCGGGAAGGACACGACTGGAATGGGGCAGTACTTC.

This chain joins TRBV15 and TRBJ1-1, with a weak D call TRBD1 (5 bases). Germline V gene sequence: CDR1 LNHNV, CDR2 YYDKDF (reference sequence). Deletions cut 1 base from V and 1 base from J, with 10 bases between. This CDR3 is 15 amino acids long. The CDR3 loop is CATSRVGGTNTEAFF. DNA of the CDR3: TGTGCCACCAGCAGAGTTGGAGGGACGAACACTGAAGCTTTCTTT.

The V call is TRBV12-3 or TRBV12-4, the J call TRBJ1-2, with D perhaps TRBD1 (5 bases). The V gene lost 5 bases and the J gene lost 6 bases, with 13 bases spanning the gap. The CDR3 extends over 13 amino acids. The CDR3 DNA follows: TGTGCCAGCAGTCCGGTTGACAGAAATGGCTACACCTTC. As protein: CASSPVDRNGYTF.

The rearrangement joins TRBV6-5 to TRBJ2-1; 12 bases agree with TRBD2. In germline, CDR1 is MNHEY, CDR2 SVGAGI. V was clipped by 4 bases and J by 10 bases; unmatched bases: 11. The CDR3 runs to 16 residues. The chain's CDR3 is CASSSLAGGPTREQFF. CDR3 sequence (DNA): TGTGCCAGCAGTTCACTAGCGGGGGGTCCGACGAGAGAGCAGTTCTTC.

This clone was seen just once. CDR3 sequence reads: CASSLGSGTSNNEQFF. DNA of the CDR3: TGTGCCAGCAGCTTAGGGTCCGGGACTAGCAACAATGAGCAGTTCTTC. The V gene is TRBV7-6, the J gene TRBJ2-1, with 9 nucleotides matching TRBD2. V trimming: 1 base; J trimming: 5 bases; junction bases outside the gene matches: 6. The germline gives CDR1 SGHVS, CDR2 FNYEAQ. The CDR3 sequence is 16 residues long.

The chain links TRBV14 to TRBJ2-3; 7 bases agree with TRBD2. This CDR3 contains 18 residues. J lost 2 bases, V lost 0 bases, and 11 bases had no gene match. Germline-derived CDR1 and CDR2 are SGHDN and FVKESK. Here the CDR3 DNA reads TGTGCCAGCAGCCAAGATCGGCCTAGCGGCCTATTCACAGATACGCAGTATTTT. This sequence encodes CASSQDRPSGLFTDTQYF. Complete variable domain (other parts from reference TRBV14 and TRBJ2-3): EAGVTQFPSHSVIEKGQTVTLRCDPISGHDNLYWYRRVMGKEIKFLLHFVKESKQDESGMPNNRFLAERTGGTYSTLKVQPAELEDSGVYFCASSQDRPSGLFTDTQYFGPGTRLTVL.

The V and J genes are TRBV9 and TRBJ2-7, with D possibly TRBD2 on 6 matching bases. V lost 7 bases and J lost 3, with 17 bases in between. CDR1 and CDR2 from the germline V gene are SGDLS and YYNGEE. The CDR3 is 14 amino acids. The DNA for the CDR3 is TGTGCCAGCTCCGCGGGGCAGCGAGTCTACGAGCAGTACTTC. Its translation: CASSAGQRVYEQYF.

J is TRBJ1-2 and V is TRBV3-1 (or the pseudogene TRBV3-2); 8 nucleotides line up with TRBD1. V lost 5 bases, J lost 2 bases, and 4 bases stayed unmatched. This CDR3 is built from 14 residues. Germline CDR1 LGHDT, CDR2 YNNKEL (reference sequence). As DNA, the CDR3 is TGTGCCAGCAGCTACCGGGACAGGAACTATGGCTACACCTTC. It translates to CASSYRDRNYGYTF.

This clone was observed a handful of times. The chain couples TRBV20-1 to TRBJ1-5; D remains unclear. V shed 3 bases and J shed 11 bases, with 11 bases lying between them. The CDR3 loop spans 11 amino acids. CDR1 DFQATT and CDR2 SNEGSKA come from the germline V gene (reference sequence). The CDR3 sequence: CSASDGRAQHF. The CDR3 region has the DNA TGCAGTGCTAGTGACGGCCGGGCCCAGCATTTT.

V and J are TRBV9 and TRBJ2-2, with 7 bases lining up with TRBD2. Germline CDR1 and CDR2: SGDLS and YYNGEE. Trimming at V came to 6 bases and at J to 0 bases, leaving 11 bases not matched to a gene. There are 17 residues in the CDR3. CDR3 loop: CASNPMGGGTNTGELFF. The CDR3 DNA reads as TGTGCCAGCAACCCCATGGGCGGGGGAACGAACACCGGGGAGCTGTTTTTT.

The chain joins TRBV7-8 to TRBJ2-1, with 13 bases identical to TRBD2. V lost 2 bases and J lost 4; bases outside the gene matches: 2. CDR3 length: 16 residues. In germline, CDR1 is SGHVS, CDR2 FQNEAQ. The CDR3 spells CASSLKLAGGYNEQFF. The CDR3 nucleotides are TGTGCCAGCAGCTTAAAACTAGCGGGAGGGTACAATGAGCAGTTCTTC.

CDR3 in amino acids: CASSQEGTGNEKLFF. The CDR3 nucleotides are TGCGCCAGCAGCCAAGAAGGGACAGGGAATGAAAAACTGTTTTTT. The genes are TRBV4-3 and TRBJ1-4; 9 nucleotides agree with TRBD1. In germline, CDR1 is LGHNA, CDR2 YSLEER. The J segment lost 5 bases and the V segment lost 0 bases, leaving 1 base of the junction unmatched. The CDR3 extends over 15 amino acids.